These 32 T cell receptor beta chains originate from one sample sequenced in a study of shared clonotypes between healthy human individuals. The assay was immunoSEQ multiplex PCR, and TCRdb's table has in-frame clones only and misses some. The repertoire holds about 1.1 million clones, 75% to 80% seen once, with under 0.65% in the top ten. Sequenced input: memory CD4+ T cells from PBMCs. Subset: CD45RA-negative fraction. These receptors were collected from a man between 18 and 29 years old in good health. Some clones in this sample may be carry-over from other donors' samples.

A note on this clone: A junction boundary mismatches the germline segment, possibly from a read error. J is TRBJ1-2 and V is TRBV11-2; the match to TRBD1 covers 7 bases. Germline CDR1 reads SGHAT; CDR2 reads FQNNGV. The CDR3 spans 15 residues. The CDR3 loop is CTSSRDRVVNYGYTF. CDR3 nucleotide sequence: TGTACCAGCAGCCGCGACAGGGTGGTTAACTATGGCTACACCTTC.

This clone was counted at least ten times. CDR3 nucleotide sequence: TGTGCCAGCAGGAAGACAAGTGACTCCTACAATGAGCAGTTCTTC. It yields the protein CASRKTSDSYNEQFF. J is TRBJ2-1 and V is TRBV6-5; D unclear. This CDR3 comprises 15 residues. V was shortened by 6 bases and J by 0 bases, with 12 bases between the two germline ends. In germline, CDR1 is MNHEY, CDR2 SVGAGI.

The CDR3 DNA reads TGTGCCAGCAGCTCGCAAGCGTCCGGGGAGCTGTTTTTT. It encodes CASSSQASGELFF. J is TRBJ2-2 and V is TRBV2, with D unclear. With 6 bases removed from V and 6 bases from J, the gap between germline ends came to 11 bases. Germline V CDR1 and CDR2: SNHLY, FYNNEI. This CDR3 is 13 amino acids long.

This clone was detected a few times. Here the CDR3 reads CASISLGTDTQYF. CDR3 sequence (DNA): TGTGCCAGCATCTCTCTAGGGACAGATACGCAGTATTTT. The chain employs TRBV25-1 and TRBJ2-3, with unresolved D. V was cut by 7 bases and J by 3 bases, with 11 bases left in between. Germline V lookup: CDR1 MGHDK, CDR2 SYGVNS. This CDR3 spans 13 amino acids. The complete variable domain, with remaining parts taken from reference TRBV25-1 and TRBJ2-3, reads EADIYQTPRYLVIGTGKKITLECSQTMGHDKMYWYQQDPGMELHLIHYSYGVNSTEKGDLSSESTVSRIRTEHFPLTLESARPSHTSQYLCASISLGTDTQYFGPGTRLTVL.

The chain links TRBV19 to TRBJ2-7; TRBD1 might be the D (7 bases). The germline V and J ends were trimmed by 9 bases and 7 bases, with 22 bases remaining between them. CDR1 and CDR2 (germline): LNHDA, SQIVND (reference sequence). The CDR3 is 14 amino acids. The CDR3 here is CASSTRGVSTEQYF. In DNA form, the CDR3 reads TGTGCCAGCTCAACCAGGGGGGTCTCTACGGAGCAGTACTTC.

The chain carries TRBV7-9 and TRBJ1-1, with TRBD1 identical over 7 bases. This CDR3 is 17 amino acids long. Germline V gene data show CDR1 as SEHNR and CDR2 as FQNEAQ (reference sequence). With 5 bases clipped from V and 2 bases from J, the junction kept 14 bases outside the gene matches. CDR3 DNA: TGTGCCAGCAGCCCCCGGACAGGAGGTTCCTCCAACACTGAAGCTTTCTTT. As protein: CASSPRTGGSSNTEAFF.

V gene TRBV7-2 combines with J gene TRBJ2-1, with D possibly matching TRBD1 (6 bases). With 1 base removed from V and 6 bases from J, the gap between germline ends came to 10 bases. In germline, CDR1 is SGHTA, CDR2 FQGNSA. This CDR3 has 14 residues. The CDR3 spells CASSLDRVANEQFF. DNA of the CDR3: TGTGCCAGCAGCTTAGACAGGGTAGCCAATGAGCAGTTCTTC.

This chain joins TRBV2 and TRBJ1-5, with 9 nucleotides matching TRBD1. CDR1 is SNHLY, CDR2 FYNNEI, per germline. After removal of 5 bases from V and 3 bases from J, the junction contained 8 bases not matched to a gene. The CDR3 extends over 16 amino acids. CDR3: CASSRPGQGINQPQHF. The DNA for the CDR3 is TGTGCCAGCAGTCGCCCGGGACAGGGTATCAATCAGCCCCAGCATTTT.

The genes are TRBV28 and TRBJ1-4, with 7 bases identical to TRBD1. Germline trimming cut 6 bases from V and 4 bases from J; bases unmatched to any gene: 5. Germline V gives CDR1 MDHEN, CDR2 SYDVKM. The CDR3 loop spans 14 amino acids. DNA for the CDR3: TGTGCCAGCAGGGCAGGGGGATTTAATGAAAAACTGTTTTTT. Its translation is CASRAGGFNEKLFF. Full variable domain (outside the CDR3, taken from reference TRBV28 and TRBJ1-4): DVKVTQSSRYLVKRTGEKVFLECVQDMDHENMFWYRQDPGLGLRLIYFSYDVKMKEKGDIPEGYSVSREKKERFSLILESASTNQTSMYLCASRAGGFNEKLFFGSGTQLSVL.

This clone was counted many times. At the DNA level, this CDR3 is encoded by other sequences in the same sample as well. This sequence joins TRBV18 and TRBJ2-2, with TRBD1 as a possible D gene (6 bases). The V end lost 0 bases, the J end lost 1 base, and 9 bases lay between the germline ends. The CDR3 runs to 16 residues. CDR1 KGHSH and CDR2 LQKENI come from the germline V gene. CDR3 residues: CASSPPDRLNTGELFF. CDR3 in DNA: TGTGCCAGCTCACCACCAGACAGGCTGAACACCGGGGAGCTGTTTTTT.

This clone has a handful of counts. The V gene is TRBV6-6, the J gene TRBJ1-4, with a tentative D call TRBD1 (5 bases). V lost 6 bases, J lost 8 bases, and 13 bases lay in between. The CDR3 has 13 residues. CDR1 and CDR2 from the germline V gene are MNHNY and SVGAGI (reference sequence). CDR3 amino acids: CASRWEGYEKLFF. For the CDR3, the DNA is TGTGCCAGCAGGTGGGAGGGGTACGAAAAACTGTTTTTT.

This rearrangement joins TRBV7-6 to TRBJ1-1, with TRBD1 matching 8 bases. The junction had 12 bases not matched to a gene; V was cut back by 3 bases and J by 9 bases. This CDR3 spans 15 amino acids. Germline lookup yields CDR1 SGHVS and CDR2 FNYEAQ. DNA for the CDR3: TGTGCCAGCAGCTTCCTCGGGACAGGTTCGTCTCAAGCTTTCTTT. This codes for CASSFLGTGSSQAFF.

The gene calls are TRBV7-9 and TRBJ2-4, with D possibly called TRBD1 or TRBD2 (6 bases each). The length of the CDR3 is 13 residues. Trimming took 7 bases from V and 8 from J, leaving 15 bases between them. In germline, CDR1 is SEHNR, CDR2 FQNEAQ (reference sequence). The CDR3 loop reads CASNPTGADIQYF. CDR3 DNA sequence: TGTGCCAGCAACCCGACGGGGGCGGACATTCAGTACTTC.

This clone turned up a few times. The chain joins TRBV18 to TRBJ2-7; no definite D call. The CDR3 has 13 residues. The germline V gene has CDR1 KGHSH and CDR2 LQKENI. V lost 2 bases, J lost 5 bases, and 10 bases lay in between. The CDR3 sequence is CASSPTVGNEQYF. The DNA for the CDR3 is TGTGCCAGCTCACCAACAGTAGGGAACGAGCAGTACTTC.

This clone turned up a few times. The chain couples TRBV5-6 to TRBJ2-5, with unresolved D. Germline loops: CDR1 SGHDT, CDR2 YYEEEE. V lost 1 base to trimming and J lost 2 bases, with 6 bases between them. The CDR3 length is 13 residues. CDR3 sequence (DNA): TGTGCCAGCAGCTTGTTTATACAAGAGACCCAGTACTTC. It codes for CASSLFIQETQYF.

This chain links TRBV28 with TRBJ1-2, with D perhaps TRBD1 (5 bases). Germline CDR1 is MDHEN and CDR2 is SYDVKM. This CDR3 has 13 residues. V lost 5 bases and J lost 5, with 12 bases in between. The CDR3 DNA reads as TGTGCCAGCAGTATCGGAAAGGGGTATGGCTACACCTTC. Translated: CASSIGKGYGYTF.

The gene calls are TRBV9 and TRBJ2-2; D may be TRBD1 (6 bases). The V and J ends lost 3 bases and 6 bases respectively, with 9 bases between them. The CDR3 totals 13 residues. The V gene's germline CDR1 is SGDLS and CDR2 YYNGEE. As DNA, the CDR3 is TGTGCCAGCAGCGACAGGGAGCCCGGGGAGCTGTTTTTT. Its protein product is CASSDREPGELFF. The variable domain in full, with the rest retrieved from reference TRBV9 and TRBJ2-2, is DSGVTQTPKHLITATGQRVTLRCSPRSGDLSVYWYQQSLDQGLQFLIQYYNGEERAKGNILERFSAQQFPDLHSELNLSSLELGDSALYFCASSDREPGELFFGEGSRLTVL.

This clone has ten or more counts. The V call is TRBV6-5, the J call TRBJ1-1, with 8 bases that match TRBD1. Germline V lookup: CDR1 MNHEY, CDR2 SVGAGI. Trimming took 8 bases from V and 4 from J; bases not matched to a gene: 9. The CDR3 spans 14 residues. CDR3 residues: CASQRNRGVTEAFF. CDR3 in DNA: TGTGCCAGCCAGCGAAACAGGGGGGTCACTGAAGCTTTCTTT.

This chain joins TRBV15 and TRBJ2-4; perhaps TRBD2 as D (5 bases). The CDR3 has 18 residues. Germline V gene data show CDR1 as LNHNV and CDR2 as YYDKDF (reference sequence). V was cut by 5 bases and J by 0 bases, with 20 bases left in between. The CDR3: CATSAGKDRTGAKNIQYF. The DNA for the CDR3 is TGTGCCACCAGCGCTGGGAAGGACCGGACTGGAGCCAAAAACATTCAGTACTTC.

A remark on this clone: Other DNA sequences in this specimen translate into the identical CDR3. The chain carries TRBV5-1 and TRBJ1-1, with D possibly TRBD1 on 6 matching bases. This CDR3 has 14 residues. Between the trimmed V and J ends, which lost 0 bases and 4 bases, there was a span of 10 bases. CDR1 is SGHRS and CDR2 is YFSETQ in the germline V gene. The CDR3 DNA reads as TGCGCCAGCAGCTTGGAGGGGGTAGGCACTGAAGCTTTCTTT. Protein sequence: CASSLEGVGTEAFF.

This chain joins TRBV28 and TRBJ2-7, with 7 bases lining up with TRBD1. Looked up from germline, CDR1 is MDHEN and CDR2 is SYDVKM. The CDR3 is 15 amino acids. The V segment lost 6 bases and the J segment 4 bases; nucleotides outside the gene matches: 12. CDR3 coding DNA: TGTGCCAGCAGCCCTCGGGCAGGGGGAATATACGAGCAGTACTTC. Translating gives CASSPRAGGIYEQYF.

This clone has more than one count but fewer than ten. This chain joins TRBV27 and TRBJ2-6, with 10 bases identical to TRBD1. Germline CDR1 reads MNHEY; CDR2 reads SMNVEV (reference sequence). The trim removed 5 bases at V and 2 bases at J, leaving 6 bases unmatched. There are 17 residues in the CDR3. The CDR3 sequence is CASSPSTGGAGANVLTF. DNA of the CDR3: TGTGCCAGCAGTCCTTCGACAGGGGGCGCTGGGGCCAACGTCCTGACTTTC.

The rearrangement joins TRBV27 to TRBJ1-1, with TRBD1 matching over 8 bases. V gave up 6 bases and J gave up 8 bases; unmatched junction bases: 11. The CDR3 is 14 amino acids. The germline gives CDR1 MNHEY, CDR2 SMNVEV (reference sequence). The chain's CDR3 is CASRRQGHGTEAFF. The CDR3 coding sequence is TGTGCCAGCAGAAGACAGGGGCACGGAACGGAAGCTTTCTTT.

The chain combines TRBV5-1 with TRBJ1-3; D not resolved. Germline V lookup: CDR1 SGHRS, CDR2 YFSETQ. This CDR3 has 13 amino acids. Trimming pared 4 bases from V and 3 bases from J, leaving 8 bases between. The CDR3: CASSPPVGNTIYF. CDR3 DNA sequence: TGCGCCAGCAGCCCTCCCGTTGGAAACACCATATATTTT.

V and J are TRBV6-5 and TRBJ2-5, with TRBD1 identical over 9 bases. J lost 4 bases, V lost 2 bases, and 5 bases had no gene match. This CDR3 region has 15 residues. The germline gives CDR1 MNHEY, CDR2 SVGAGI. CDR3 in DNA: TGTGCCAGCAGTTACGACGACAGGGGGACAGAGACCCAGTACTTC. It translates to CASSYDDRGTETQYF.

This chain joins TRBV19 and TRBJ2-7; 8 bases line up with TRBD2. CDR1 and CDR2 from the germline V gene are LNHDA and SQIVND (reference sequence). Losses at the gene ends were 1 base for V and 2 bases for J; bases not matched to a gene: 10. The CDR3 sequence is 17 residues long. For the CDR3, the DNA is TGTGCCAGTAGTATAGGAGCTCGGAGCGGGAGACCCTACGAGCAGTACTTC. This translates into CASSIGARSGRPYEQYF.

A word on this clone: The identical CDR3 is also encoded by other nucleotide sequences in the sample. The chain employs TRBV5-4 and TRBJ2-5; no definite D call. Germline CDR1 reads SGHNT; CDR2 reads YYREEE (reference sequence). The CDR3 sequence is 13 residues long. V lost 0 bases to trimming and J lost 5 bases, with 8 bases between them. The CDR3 nucleotides are TGTGCCAGCAGCTTGGGTGTGGGGGAGACCCAGTACTTC. This sequence encodes CASSLGVGETQYF. Looking up the rest from reference TRBV5-4 and TRBJ2-5 gives the full variable domain: ETGVTQSPTHLIKTRGQQVTLRCSSQSGHNTVSWYQQALGQGPQFIFQYYREEENGRGNFPPRFSGLQFPNYSSELNVNALELDDSALYLCASSLGVGETQYFGPGTRLLVL.

This chain uses TRBV14 with TRBJ2-2; possibly TRBD2 for D (5 bases). Germline V lookup: CDR1 SGHDN, CDR2 FVKESK. V shed 4 bases and J shed 2 bases, with 11 bases lying between them. CDR3 size: 15 residues. The CDR3, as DNA: TGTGCCAGCAGCCGCAGCAGGACTAACACCGGGGAGCTGTTTTTT. Its protein product is CASSRSRTNTGELFF.

The J gene is TRBJ2-1, the V gene TRBV5-1; 8 bases line up with TRBD2. This CDR3 has 18 amino acids. The germline V gene has CDR1 SGHRS and CDR2 YFSETQ. The V gene end was trimmed by 1 base and the J gene end by 0 bases; junction bases not matched to a gene: 9. CDR3: CASSLSPSGLSSYNEQFF. The CDR3 nucleotides are TGCGCCAGCAGCTTGTCCCCTAGCGGGCTAAGCTCCTACAATGAGCAGTTCTTC.

This clone was seen a single time. The rearrangement uses TRBV27 and TRBJ1-2; D is unresolved. The germline gives CDR1 MNHEY, CDR2 SMNVEV (reference sequence). V lost 6 bases, J lost 3 bases, and 11 bases lay in between. The CDR3 is made up of 13 amino acids. The CDR3 DNA is TGTGCCAGCAGATCCGCCCTGGACTATGGCTACACCTTC. It codes for CASRSALDYGYTF.

A single count supports this clone. This rearrangement joins TRBV29-1 to TRBJ2-2, with 7 bases matching TRBD2. The CDR3 is 14 amino acids. Unmatched junction bases numbered 7, after V lost 4 bases and J lost 5 bases. Germline CDR1 and CDR2: SQVTM and ANQGSEA. The CDR3 nucleotides are TGCAGCGTTGGCTTGGGGAGGGGAACCGGGGAGCTGTTTTTT. Translation: CSVGLGRGTGELFF.

The table lists this clone with a count of one. The chain is built from TRBV5-1 and TRBJ1-5; D remains ambiguous. This CDR3 has 16 amino acids. CDR1 SGHRS and CDR2 YFSETQ come from the germline V gene. V lost 4 bases and J 2 bases, leaving 16 bases between the germline ends. CDR3 sequence (DNA): TGCGCCAGCAGCCCCGGACCCCAAGGTGGCAATCAGCCCCAGCATTTT. Translation: CASSPGPQGGNQPQHF.